These T cell receptor beta chains were read from a single sample in a study of T cell repertoires in cytomegalovirus infection. From the reads, TCRdb called clonotypes with MiXCR, one entry per CDR3 protein. Here the sample spans roughly 300,000 distinct CDR3 sequences, about a quarter being singletons. Sequenced input: PBMCs. These receptors originate from a human donor in good health (CMV status not recorded). Some clones in this sample may be carry-over from other donors' samples. Both conserved end residues are part of each CDR3. D genes are given only for firm matches. Only part of the rows carry a size: once, few, many, or a class if the clone is expanded.

j_gene	v_gene	d_gene	abundance	CDR3nt	CDR3aa
TRBJ1-1	TRBV2	TRBD1	few	TGTGCCAGCAGTGCCGGGACAGGGGGGACTGAAGCTTTCTTT	CASSAGTGGTEAFF
TRBJ2-3	TRBV7-2	-	few	TGTGCCAGCAGCTTGGGCGTTAATACGCAGTATTTT	CASSLGVNTQYF
TRBJ1-5	TRBV18	-	few	TGTGCCAGCTCACCAGACAATCAGCCCCAGCATTTT	CASSPDNQPQHF
TRBJ2-7	TRBV6-2/TRBV6-3	-	many	TGTGCCAGCAGTTCGCAGGGGCAGGGAAGGACTCGCGAGCAGTACTTC	CASSSQGQGRTREQYF
TRBJ2-6	TRBV28	-	-	TGTGCCAGCAGTCCGACAGCAGCTGGGGCCAACGTCCTGACTTTC	CASSPTAAGANVLTF
TRBJ1-1	TRBV3-1	TRBD1	few	TGTGCCAGCAGAGAGACAGGGGCTCCGTTAACTGAAGCTTTCTTT	CASRETGAPLTEAFF
TRBJ2-1	TRBV10-2	TRBD2	few	TGCGCCAGCAGTATTACTAGCGGGGGGGCCAATGAGCAGTTCTTC	CASSITSGGANEQFF
TRBJ2-5	TRBV7-2	-	few	TGTGCCAGCAGCCCCATGAGCGGGCAAGAGACCCAGTACTTC	CASSPMSGQETQYF
TRBJ1-4	TRBV29-1	-	few	TGCAGCGTTGCATTGGGAACTGTCGAAAAACTGTTTTTT	CSVALGTVEKLFF
TRBJ2-7	TRBV5-5	TRBD1	-	TGTGCCAGCAGCGCAACCGGGACAGGCTATGCGCGCGGAGGGGAGCAGTACTTC	CASSATGTGYARGGEQYF
TRBJ1-1	TRBV7-2	TRBD1	many	TGTGCCAGCAGCTTACTACAGGGGGCCACTGAAGCTTTCTTT	CASSLLQGATEAFF
TRBJ2-3	TRBV3-1	-	once	TGTGCCAGCAGCCAAGATTTGGTCGGCACAGATACGCAGTATTTT	CASSQDLVGTDTQYF
TRBJ1-2	TRBV28	TRBD1	few	TGTGCCAGCAGTCCCCCGAGGGGGCTACCCTATGGCTACACCTTC	CASSPPRGLPYGYTF
TRBJ1-1	TRBV29-1	-	-	TGCAGCGTGGACATGGCGCGTATGAACACTGAAGCTTTCTTT	CSVDMARMNTEAFF
TRBJ2-7	TRBV28	-	-	TGTGCCAGCAGTTTATGGGGGCCGCCCTACGAGCAGTACTTC	CASSLWGPPYEQYF
TRBJ1-5	TRBV6-5	-	-	TGTGCCAGCAGTTACGCTTTGGATCAGCCCCAGCATTTT	CASSYALDQPQHF
TRBJ2-1	TRBV5-6	TRBD2	few	TGTGCCAGCAGCTTGGGACTAGCGGACGACAATGAGCAGTTCTTC	CASSLGLADDNEQFF
TRBJ2-5	TRBV7-2	-	many	TGTGCCAGCAGCTTCGGCCTCGGAAGGGGGGAGACCCAGTACTTC	CASSFGLGRGETQYF
TRBJ1-2	TRBV7-3	-	many	TGTGCCAGCAGCTTAATGGCAGAGGGGGGCTACACCTTC	CASSLMAEGGYTF
TRBJ2-1	TRBV20-1	TRBD2	few	TGCAGTGCTCTTAATGGACTAGAAGGCTACAATGAGCAGTTCTTC	CSALNGLEGYNEQFF
TRBJ2-2	TRBV7-8	-	many	TGTGCCAGCAGCTTAGGGTATCGCGGGCTTAAGAACACCGGGGAGCTGTTTTTT	CASSLGYRGLKNTGELFF
TRBJ2-2	TRBV28	-	-	TGTGCCAGCAGTTTATTCCCCACCGGGGAGCTGTTTTTT	CASSLFPTGELFF
TRBJ2-2	TRBV27	-	-	TGTGCCAGCAGCCCCTCCGGTCAGTTGAACACCGGGGAGCTGTTTTTT	CASSPSGQLNTGELFF
TRBJ2-3	TRBV20-1	-	-	TGCAGTGCTAGGACTACAGATACGCAGTATTTT	CSARTTDTQYF
TRBJ2-1	TRBV7-2	-	-	TGTGCCAGCAGCTTGCAGCGGTACAATGAGCAGTTCTTC	CASSLQRYNEQFF
TRBJ1-1	TRBV7-8	-	-	TGTGCCAGCAGCCGAGGCAGCCAAAATACTGAAGCTTTCTTT	CASSRGSQNTEAFF
TRBJ1-5	TRBV7-4	TRBD1	few	TGTGCCAGCAGCTCAGAGACAGGGGGAGGCCAGCCCCAGCATTTT	CASSSETGGGQPQHF
TRBJ2-6	TRBV11-2	-	many	TGTGCCAGCAGTTACGGGGTTAGCTCTGGGGCCAACGTCCTGACTTTC	CASSYGVSSGANVLTF
TRBJ1-1	TRBV5-6	-	few	TGTGCCAGCAGCTTGGTCAGCATGAACACTGAAGCTTTCTTT	CASSLVSMNTEAFF
TRBJ2-1	TRBV7-2	-	many	TGTGCCAGCAGCTTTAGCAATGAGCAGTTCTTC	CASSFSNEQFF
TRBJ1-3	TRBV12-3/TRBV12-4	-	many	TGTGCCAGCAGTTATCAGGGTCGCTCTGGAAACACCATATATTTT	CASSYQGRSGNTIYF
TRBJ2-6	TRBV6-1	TRBD2	many	TGTGCCAGCAGCGCCGCTAGCGGCACTAACTCTGGGGCCAACGTCCTGACTTTC	CASSAASGTNSGANVLTF
TRBJ2-5	TRBV25-1	-	-	TGTGCCAGCAGGGGTCACGAAGAGACCCAGTACTTC	CASRGHEETQYF
TRBJ1-5	TRBV6-1	-	-	TGTGCCAGCATCCGAGACTCATACAATCAGCCCCAGCATTTT	CASIRDSYNQPQHF
TRBJ1-1	TRBV7-2	-	many	TGTGCCAGCAGACTCGAGGCTGAAGCTTTCTTT	CASRLEAEAFF
TRBJ2-5	TRBV19	-	-	TGTGCCAGTAGTATGACCGGGGGCGCGGAGACCCAGTACTTC	CASSMTGGAETQYF
TRBJ2-3	TRBV11-2	-	-	TGTGCCAGCAGCTTGTCCGGTCCAGATACGCAGTATTTT	CASSLSGPDTQYF
TRBJ2-3	TRBV29-1	-	-	TGCAGCTCTGGGAAAGATACGCAGTATTTT	CSSGKDTQYF
TRBJ2-1	TRBV25-1	TRBD2	few	TGTGCCAGCAGTGAAAGACTAGCGGGAAACAATGAGCAGTTCTTC	CASSERLAGNNEQFF
TRBJ2-5	TRBV7-4	TRBD1	few	TGTGCCAGCAGCCAACAAACAGGGGAGGAGACCCAGTACTTC	CASSQQTGEETQYF
TRBJ2-7	TRBV20-1	-	-	TGCAGTGCTAGAGATATTGGCCGAGTCTACGAGCAGTACTTC	CSARDIGRVYEQYF
TRBJ2-7	TRBV7-2	-	-	TGTGCCAGCAGCTTAGATTTTGGGTTTAAGTACTTC	CASSLDFGFKYF
TRBJ2-3	TRBV7-2	TRBD1	-	TGTGCCAGCAGCCATCGGACAGGGAGAGATACGCAGTATTTT	CASSHRTGRDTQYF
TRBJ2-1	TRBV20-1	TRBD2	many	TGCAGTGCTAGCTTAGCGGGAGTAGTGTATGAGCAGTTCTTC	CSASLAGVVYEQFF
TRBJ2-3	TRBV28	TRBD2	few	TGTGCCAGCGAAACTAGCGGCCACTTGGGGGATACGCAGTATTTT	CASETSGHLGDTQYF
TRBJ2-7	TRBV20-1	TRBD1	few	TGCAGTGCCAAGAAGGACAGGGCCGAGCAGTACTTC	CSAKKDRAEQYF
TRBJ2-1	TRBV18	-	few	TGTGCCAGCTCCCCCGGACTAAACAATGAGCAGTTCTTC	CASSPGLNNEQFF
TRBJ1-2	TRBV28	-	-	TGTGCCAGCAGTTTTGTGGGGGCTCCCACTAACTATGGCTACACCTTC	CASSFVGAPTNYGYTF
TRBJ2-7	TRBV7-3	TRBD2	-	TGTGCCAGCAGCTTGGGAGCGGGGGGGCACCACGAGCAGTACTTC	CASSLGAGGHHEQYF
TRBJ2-7	TRBV5-1	-	-	TGCGCCAGCAGCCTCAACCCCGGGACTGGGCGCTACGAGCAGTACTTC	CASSLNPGTGRYEQYF
TRBJ1-3	TRBV19	-	many	TGTGCCAGTACCGGACTTCTGAGCTCTGGAAACACCATATATTTT	CASTGLLSSGNTIYF
TRBJ1-2	TRBV6-1	-	few	TGTGCCAGCAGTGAAGAGAAGGGATTGAACTATGGCTACACCTTC	CASSEEKGLNYGYTF
TRBJ2-3	TRBV7-2	TRBD2	many	TGTGCCAGCAGCCCGGCTAGCGGGAGTCCAGATACGCAGTATTTT	CASSPASGSPDTQYF
TRBJ2-5	TRBV7-3	TRBD2	many	TGTGCCAGCAGCTCCGACCCCGGGACTATAGAGACCCAGTACTTC	CASSSDPGTIETQYF
TRBJ2-5	TRBV6-1	TRBD2	few	TGTGCCAGCAGTGGGCTTCGGACTAGCGGGAGTGGGACCCAGTACTTC	CASSGLRTSGSGTQYF
TRBJ1-1	TRBV4-1	-	few	TGCGCCAGCAGCCAAGATTTCTCAGTGGCCAACGAAGCTTTCTTT	CASSQDFSVANEAFF
TRBJ2-5	TRBV7-2	TRBD2	many	TGTGCCAGCAGATCACTAGCGGGAGTGGGACCCAGGAGGGAGACCCAGTACTTC	CASRSLAGVGPRRETQYF